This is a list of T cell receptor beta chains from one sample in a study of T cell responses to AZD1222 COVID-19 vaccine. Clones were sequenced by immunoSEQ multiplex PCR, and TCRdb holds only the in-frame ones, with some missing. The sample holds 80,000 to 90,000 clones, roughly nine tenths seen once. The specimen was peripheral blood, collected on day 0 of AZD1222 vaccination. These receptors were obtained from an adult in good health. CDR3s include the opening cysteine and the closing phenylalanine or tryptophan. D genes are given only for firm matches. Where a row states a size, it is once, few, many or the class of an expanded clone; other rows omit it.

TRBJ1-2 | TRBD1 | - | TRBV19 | TGTGCCAGTAGCCTAAGGACAGGGCTATATGGCTACACCTTC | CASSLRTGLYGYTF
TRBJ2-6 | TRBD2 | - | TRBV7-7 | TGTGCTAGCAGCCCCCTAGCGGCTGGGGCCAACGTCCTGACTTTC | CASSPLAAGANVLTF
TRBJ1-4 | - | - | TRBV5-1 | TGCGCCAGCAGCTTGGATAGGGGCCAGGAAAAACTGTTTTTT | CASSLDRGQEKLFF
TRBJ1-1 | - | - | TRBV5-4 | TGTGCCAGCAGCCGAGGAGTGGGGGGGGGTTTAATGAACACTGAAGCTTTCTTT | CASSRGVGGGLMNTEAFF
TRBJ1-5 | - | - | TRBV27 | TGTGCCAGCAGTACGGACCCGGGAGCGAATAGCAATCAGCCCCAGCATTTT | CASSTDPGANSNQPQHF
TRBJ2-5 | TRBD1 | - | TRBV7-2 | TGTGCCAGCAGCGTACGGCGGACAGGGGGCCCAGAGACCCAGTACTTC | CASSVRRTGGPETQYF
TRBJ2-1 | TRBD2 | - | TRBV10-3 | TGTGCCATCAGCCCAATCCCCCTAGCGGGATCGCAGAGCTCCTACAATGAGCAGTTCTTC | CAISPIPLAGSQSSYNEQFF
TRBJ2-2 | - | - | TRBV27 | TGTGCCAGCAGTCCAAGACAGAACACCGGGGAGCTGTTTTTT | CASSPRQNTGELFF
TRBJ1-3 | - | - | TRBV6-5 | TGTGCCAGCAGTTACTCCCGGCAGGCTGGAAACACCATATATTTT | CASSYSRQAGNTIYF
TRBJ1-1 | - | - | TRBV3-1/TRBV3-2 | TGTGCCAGCAGCAGGTTAGGGGGTGGTACTGAAGCTTTCTTT | CASSRLGGGTEAFF
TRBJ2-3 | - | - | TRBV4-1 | TGCGCCAGCAGCCAAGGGGTTGGGGATACGCAGTATTTT | CASSQGVGDTQYF
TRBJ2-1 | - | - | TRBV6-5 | TGTGCCAGCAGTTCGGGGGTCTACAATGAGCAGTTCTTC | CASSSGVYNEQFF
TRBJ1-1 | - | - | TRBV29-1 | TGCAGCGTTGAAAGAGGAGGGAGGGGGACTGAAGCTTTCTTT | CSVERGGRGTEAFF
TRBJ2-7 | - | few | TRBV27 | TGTGCCAGCAGCCGCAATCACGGTAATGCGGAGCAGTACTTC | CASSRNHGNAEQYF
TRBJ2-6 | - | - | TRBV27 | TGTGCCAGCAGTTTACACTCTGGGGCCAACGTCCTGACTTTC | CASSLHSGANVLTF
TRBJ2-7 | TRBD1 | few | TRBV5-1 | TGCGCCAGCAGCGCACCCCCGGGACAGGGGGCTTTCGAGCAGTACTTC | CASSAPPGQGAFEQYF
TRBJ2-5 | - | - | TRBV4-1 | TGCGCCAGCAGAGAAACAGGGACCCAAGAGACCCAGTACTTC | CASRETGTQETQYF
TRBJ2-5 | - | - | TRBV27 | TGTGCCAGCAGCACTGGGCAGGGGAACCAAGAGACCCAGTACTTC | CASSTGQGNQETQYF
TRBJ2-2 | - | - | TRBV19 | TGTGCCAGTAGTCGAGGGGGTAGCGTGGACACCGGGGAGCTGTTTTTT | CASSRGGSVDTGELFF
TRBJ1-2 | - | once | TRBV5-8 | TGTGCCAGCAGCTGGGGGGGAACAGGCTATGGCTACACCTTC | CASSWGGTGYGYTF
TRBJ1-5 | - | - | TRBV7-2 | TGTGCCAGCAGCGTGACGGGTTTCAATCAGCCCCAGCATTTT | CASSVTGFNQPQHF
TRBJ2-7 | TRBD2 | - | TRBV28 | TGTGCCAGCAGTTTCTCCAAGGGACTAGTTAAGGGGCAGTACTTC | CASSFSKGLVKGQYF
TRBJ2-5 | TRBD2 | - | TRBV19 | TGTGCCAGTAGTAACATAGCGGGAGAGGCTGAGACCCAGTACTTC | CASSNIAGEAETQYF
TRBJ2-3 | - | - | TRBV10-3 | TGTGCCATCAGTGAGAGGAAGGCAGCCGGAGGAGATACGCAGTATTTT | CAISERKAAGGDTQYF
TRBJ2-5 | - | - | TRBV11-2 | TGTGCCAGCAGCTTAGATCACGGGGTTGGAGAGACCCAGTACTTC | CASSLDHGVGETQYF
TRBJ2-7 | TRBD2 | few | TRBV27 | TGTGCCAGCAGTTTCGGGACTAGCTGGTACGAGCAGTACTTC | CASSFGTSWYEQYF
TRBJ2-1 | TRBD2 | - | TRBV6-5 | TGTGCCAGCAGGGGCGGACTAGCTTGGTATGAGCAGTTCTTC | CASRGGLAWYEQFF
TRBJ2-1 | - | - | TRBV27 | TGTGCCAGCAGTTTACTTGCGGAGGTGGATGAGCAGTTCTTC | CASSLLAEVDEQFF
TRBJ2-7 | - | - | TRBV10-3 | TGTGCCATCAGTGAGTCGCTAGGAACCTACGAGCAGTACTTC | CAISESLGTYEQYF
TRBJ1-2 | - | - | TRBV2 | TGTGCCAGCAGTGCAGCTGGACGGGGGGGATATGGCTACACCTTC | CASSAAGRGGYGYTF
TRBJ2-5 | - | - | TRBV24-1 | TGTGCCACCAGTGATTTGCTCGAAGAGACCCAGTACTTC | CATSDLLEETQYF
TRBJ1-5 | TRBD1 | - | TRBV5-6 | TGTGCCAGCAGCACCAGGGGGACGGAGCCCCAGCATTTT | CASSTRGTEPQHF
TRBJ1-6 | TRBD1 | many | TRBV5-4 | TGTGCCAGCAGCACGACAGGGGTTAATTCACCCCTCCACTTT | CASSTTGVNSPLHF
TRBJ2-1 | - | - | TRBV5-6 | TGTGCCAGCAGCCTCCCCCCTCGAACCTACCACAATGAGCAGTTCTTC | CASSLPPRTYHNEQFF
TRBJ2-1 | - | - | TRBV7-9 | TGTGCCAGCAGCATCCGGGCCCTCTATCAGAATGAGCAGTTCTTC | CASSIRALYQNEQFF
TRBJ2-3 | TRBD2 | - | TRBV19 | TGTGCCAGTAGTCTCGGACTAGCGGCCTTATATGGCTCAGATACGCAGTATTTT | CASSLGLAALYGSDTQYF
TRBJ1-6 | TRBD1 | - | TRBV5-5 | TGTGCCAGCAGCTTGGGTCGGGACAGTTATTCACCCCTCCACTTT | CASSLGRDSYSPLHF
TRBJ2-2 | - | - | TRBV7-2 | TGTGCCAGCAGCTTTGACCCAAACACCGGGGAGCTGTTTTTT | CASSFDPNTGELFF
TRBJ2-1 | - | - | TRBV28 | TGTGCCAGCAGTTTCCCGCGACTGGGGTACAATGAGCAGTTCTTC | CASSFPRLGYNEQFF
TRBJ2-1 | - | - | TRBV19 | TGTGCCAGTAGTATTGGGGGGCGGAATGAGCAGTTCTTC | CASSIGGRNEQFF
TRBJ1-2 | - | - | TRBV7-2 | TGTGCCAGCAGCTCTGATGTCTATGGCTACACCTTC | CASSSDVYGYTF
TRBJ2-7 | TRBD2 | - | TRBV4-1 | TGCGCCAGCAGCCAAGAGTTTACGGGGGGGTCCTACGAGCAGTACTTC | CASSQEFTGGSYEQYF
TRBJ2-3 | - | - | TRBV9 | TGTGCCAGCAGCGTAGGCGACAGCAGATTTATGGGTACGCAGTATTTT | CASSVGDSRFMGTQYF
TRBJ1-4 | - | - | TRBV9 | TGTGCCAGCAGCCGGGACGGAAATGAAAAACTGTTTTTT | CASSRDGNEKLFF
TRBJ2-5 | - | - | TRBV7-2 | TGTGCCAGCAGCTTAGGCCCGGGGCGGGAGACCCAGTACTTC | CASSLGPGRETQYF
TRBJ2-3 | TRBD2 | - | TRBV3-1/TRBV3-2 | TGTGCCAGCAGCTCTTTAGCGGGGGCCACAGATACGCAGTATTTT | CASSSLAGATDTQYF
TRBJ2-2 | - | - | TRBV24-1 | TGTGCCACCAGTGCTTGGGGGGCCGGGGAGCTGTTTTTT | CATSAWGAGELFF
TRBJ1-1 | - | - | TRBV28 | TGTGCCAGCAGTTTACCCAGACTTAACACTGAAGCTTTCTTT | CASSLPRLNTEAFF
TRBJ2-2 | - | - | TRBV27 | TGTGCCAGCAGTTTCCGGAGGACCGGGGAGCTGTTTTTT | CASSFRRTGELFF
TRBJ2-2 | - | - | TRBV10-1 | TGCGCCAGCAGTTACAGGGTCACCGGGGAGCTGTTTTTT | CASSYRVTGELFF
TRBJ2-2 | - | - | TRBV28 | TGTGCCAGCAGTCCAACCGGGGAGCTGTTTTTT | CASSPTGELFF
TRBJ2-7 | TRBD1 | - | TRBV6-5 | TGTGCCAGCAGTTACTCGGACAGGGGGAACTACGAGCAGTACTTC | CASSYSDRGNYEQYF
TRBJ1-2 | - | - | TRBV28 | TGTGCCAGCAGACCCATTTCCTTCTATGGCTACACCTTC | CASRPISFYGYTF
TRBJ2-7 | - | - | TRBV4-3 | TGCGCCAGCAGCCAAGATATCGGCATCAACTACGAGCAGTACTTC | CASSQDIGINYEQYF
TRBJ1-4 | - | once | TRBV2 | TGTGCCAGCAGTGAAGCGGACAGTGGTGTTGAAAAACTGTTTTTT | CASSEADSGVEKLFF
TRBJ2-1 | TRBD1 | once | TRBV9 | TGTGCCAGCAGCGATGGAAGGGGGACAGGGGCCTACAATGAGCAGTTCTTC | CASSDGRGTGAYNEQFF
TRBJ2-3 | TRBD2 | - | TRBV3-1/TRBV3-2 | TGTGCCAGCAGCCAGGGACTAGCGATGGGCACAGATACGCAGTATTTT | CASSQGLAMGTDTQYF
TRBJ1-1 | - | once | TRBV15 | TGTGCCACCAGCAGGGACAGTACCATGAACACTGAAGCTTTCTTT | CATSRDSTMNTEAFF
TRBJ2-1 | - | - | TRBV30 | TGTGCCTGGAGTGATAGGAGCAATGAGCAGTTCTTC | CAWSDRSNEQFF